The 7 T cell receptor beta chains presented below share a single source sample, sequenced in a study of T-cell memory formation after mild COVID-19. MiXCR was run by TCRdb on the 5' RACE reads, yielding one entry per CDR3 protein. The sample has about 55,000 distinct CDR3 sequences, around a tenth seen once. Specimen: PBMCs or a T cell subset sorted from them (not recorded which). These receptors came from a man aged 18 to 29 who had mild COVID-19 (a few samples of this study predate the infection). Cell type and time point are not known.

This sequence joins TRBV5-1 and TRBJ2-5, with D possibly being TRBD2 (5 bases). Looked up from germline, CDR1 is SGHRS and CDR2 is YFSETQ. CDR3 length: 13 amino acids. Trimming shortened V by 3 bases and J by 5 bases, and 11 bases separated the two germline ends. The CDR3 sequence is CASSWEMRETQYF. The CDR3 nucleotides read TGCGCCAGCAGCTGGGAGATGAGGGAGACCCAGTACTTC.

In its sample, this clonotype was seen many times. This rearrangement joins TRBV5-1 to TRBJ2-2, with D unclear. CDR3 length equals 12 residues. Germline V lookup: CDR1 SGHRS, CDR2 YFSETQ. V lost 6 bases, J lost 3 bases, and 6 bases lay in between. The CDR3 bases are TGCGCCAGCAAAATAGACACCGGGGAGCTGTTTTTT. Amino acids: CASKIDTGELFF.

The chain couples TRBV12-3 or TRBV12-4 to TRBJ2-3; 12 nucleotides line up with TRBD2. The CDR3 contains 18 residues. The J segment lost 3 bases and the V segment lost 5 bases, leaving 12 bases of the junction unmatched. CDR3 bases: TGTGCCAGCAGTCGCGACTGGGCTAGCGGGGGGGCTACAGATACGCAGTATTTT. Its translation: CASSRDWASGGATDTQYF.

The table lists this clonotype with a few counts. CDR3 DNA sequence: TGTGCCAGCAGTCACCCCCGGGACAGAAACACTGAAGCTTTCTTT. It encodes CASSHPRDRNTEAFF. This chain links TRBV6-6 with TRBJ1-1, with 7 bases identical to TRBD1. Germline values: CDR1 MNHNY, CDR2 SVGAGI (reference sequence). The junction had 8 bases not matched to a gene; V was cut back by 5 bases and J by 2 bases. The CDR3 sequence is 15 residues long.

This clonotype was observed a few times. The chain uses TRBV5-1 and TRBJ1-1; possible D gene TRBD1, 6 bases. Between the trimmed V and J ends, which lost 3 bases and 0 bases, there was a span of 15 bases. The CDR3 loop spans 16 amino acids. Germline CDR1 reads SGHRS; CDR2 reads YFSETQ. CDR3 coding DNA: TGCGCCAGCAGCTGGATGCTTACAGGGATGAACACTGAAGCTTTCTTT. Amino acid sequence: CASSWMLTGMNTEAFF.

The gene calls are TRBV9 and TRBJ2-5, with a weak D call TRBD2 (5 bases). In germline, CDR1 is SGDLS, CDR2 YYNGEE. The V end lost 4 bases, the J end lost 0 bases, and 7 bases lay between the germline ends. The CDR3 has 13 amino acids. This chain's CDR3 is CASSLRDQETQYF. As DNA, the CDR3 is TGTGCCAGCAGCTTGAGGGACCAAGAGACCCAGTACTTC.

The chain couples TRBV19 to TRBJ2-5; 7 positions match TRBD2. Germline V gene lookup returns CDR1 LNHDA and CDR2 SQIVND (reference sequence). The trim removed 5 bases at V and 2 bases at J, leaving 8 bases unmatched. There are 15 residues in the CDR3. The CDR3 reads CASSLSLAVQETQYF. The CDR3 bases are TGTGCCAGTAGTTTATCCCTAGCGGTACAAGAGACCCAGTACTTC.